This T cell receptor beta chain was obtained from a study of cytomegalovirus exposure and HLA in healthy donors. A note on this clone: Its antigen is undetermined.

Germline V gene sequence: CDR1 SGHRS, CDR2 YFSETQ. CDR3 length: 16 residues. V lost 0 bases and J 4 bases, leaving 16 bases between the germline ends. Some clones are missing from TCRdb's copy, which holds only in-frame ones; the method was immunoSEQ multiplex PCR. The sample lists some 68,000 clones, roughly 97% occurring once. Study outcomes and limitations: Despite most TCR sequences being rare, some public TCRs occurred in many donors.

The donors were part of the validation cohort of 120 subjects. That cohort was separate from the first cohort, which comprised 670 or so subjects. The clonotype originates from a man aged 18 to 29 in good health and CMV-seronegative. The chain joins TRBV5-1 to TRBJ1-2; possible D gene TRBD1, 6 bases. The sample was PBMCs. CDR3 in DNA: TGCGCCAGCAGCTTGGAATTCGGCAGGGGCTCCTATGGCTACACCTTC. The encoded protein is CASSLEFGRGSYGYTF.